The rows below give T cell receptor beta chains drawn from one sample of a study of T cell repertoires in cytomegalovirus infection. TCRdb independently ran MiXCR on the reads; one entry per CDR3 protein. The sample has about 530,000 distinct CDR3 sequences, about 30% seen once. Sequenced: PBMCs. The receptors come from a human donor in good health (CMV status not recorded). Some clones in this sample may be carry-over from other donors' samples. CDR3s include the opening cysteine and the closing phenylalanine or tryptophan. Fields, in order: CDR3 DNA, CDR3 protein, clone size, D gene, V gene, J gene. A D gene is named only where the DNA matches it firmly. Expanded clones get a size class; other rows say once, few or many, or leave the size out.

cdr3_nt: TGCAGTGCCTTTAGGGCACAGGCGGGAGGGATCACAGATACGCAGTATTTT; cdr3_aa: CSAFRAQAGGITDTQYF; clone_size: .; d_call: TRBD2; v_call: TRBV20-1; j_call: TRBJ2-3
cdr3_nt: TGCGCCAGCAGCTGGACAGGGCAAGCGCAGTACTTC; cdr3_aa: CASSWTGQAQYF; clone_size: .; d_call: TRBD1; v_call: TRBV5-1; j_call: TRBJ2-7
cdr3_nt: TGTGCCATCAGCGCCACAAGGATGGATACGCAGTATTTT; cdr3_aa: CAISATRMDTQYF; clone_size: .; d_call: .; v_call: TRBV10-3; j_call: TRBJ2-3
cdr3_nt: TGTGCCAGCAGTTACGGTGGGAGGGCTTTCACAGATACGCAGTATTTT; cdr3_aa: CASSYGGRAFTDTQYF; clone_size: .; d_call: TRBD2; v_call: TRBV6-2/TRBV6-3; j_call: TRBJ2-3
cdr3_nt: TGTGCCAGCAGTTTATCCAGGGGGCAGGAAGGCTACACCTTC; cdr3_aa: CASSLSRGQEGYTF; clone_size: .; d_call: TRBD1; v_call: TRBV28; j_call: TRBJ1-2
cdr3_nt: TGTGCCAGCAGTCGAAGGACGGGAGGGGATGAGCAGTTCTTC; cdr3_aa: CASSRRTGGDEQFF; clone_size: many; d_call: TRBD2; v_call: TRBV12-3/TRBV12-4; j_call: TRBJ2-1
cdr3_nt: TGTGCCAGCAGTCCTCTTGGAGCAAATTCACCCCTCCACTTT; cdr3_aa: CASSPLGANSPLHF; clone_size: few; d_call: .; v_call: TRBV27; j_call: TRBJ1-6
cdr3_nt: TGTGCCAGCAGCTACGCGGCGGGATACGAGCAGTACTTC; cdr3_aa: CASSYAAGYEQYF; clone_size: many; d_call: .; v_call: TRBV7-2; j_call: TRBJ2-7
cdr3_nt: TGTGCCAGCAGCGTCTCGGGGAATAATGAAAAACTGTTTTTT; cdr3_aa: CASSVSGNNEKLFF; clone_size: many; d_call: .; v_call: TRBV7-8; j_call: TRBJ1-4
cdr3_nt: TGCAGTGCTTACAGGGGTTATGAGCAGTTCTTC; cdr3_aa: CSAYRGYEQFF; clone_size: few; d_call: TRBD1; v_call: TRBV20-1; j_call: TRBJ2-1
cdr3_nt: TGTGCCAGCCGCATTTCCGGGACAGTGTTACGCAATGAGCAGTTCTTC; cdr3_aa: CASRISGTVLRNEQFF; clone_size: few; d_call: TRBD1; v_call: TRBV27; j_call: TRBJ2-1
cdr3_nt: TGCAGTGCTAGAGACGTACGCACTAGCACAGATACGCAGTATTTT; cdr3_aa: CSARDVRTSTDTQYF; clone_size: few; d_call: .; v_call: TRBV20-1; j_call: TRBJ2-3
cdr3_nt: TGTGCCAGCAGTTCCAGACAGGGGAGGGGAGAGACCCAGTACTTC; cdr3_aa: CASSSRQGRGETQYF; clone_size: .; d_call: .; v_call: TRBV6-5; j_call: TRBJ2-5
cdr3_nt: TGTGCCAGCAGTCCCAACAGGGCTGGGGCCAACGTCCTGACTTTC; cdr3_aa: CASSPNRAGANVLTF; clone_size: .; d_call: .; v_call: TRBV6-1; j_call: TRBJ2-6
cdr3_nt: TGTGCCACCAGTGGACTAGCGGGAGTCATAGATACGCAGTATTTT; cdr3_aa: CATSGLAGVIDTQYF; clone_size: .; d_call: TRBD2; v_call: TRBV24-1; j_call: TRBJ2-3